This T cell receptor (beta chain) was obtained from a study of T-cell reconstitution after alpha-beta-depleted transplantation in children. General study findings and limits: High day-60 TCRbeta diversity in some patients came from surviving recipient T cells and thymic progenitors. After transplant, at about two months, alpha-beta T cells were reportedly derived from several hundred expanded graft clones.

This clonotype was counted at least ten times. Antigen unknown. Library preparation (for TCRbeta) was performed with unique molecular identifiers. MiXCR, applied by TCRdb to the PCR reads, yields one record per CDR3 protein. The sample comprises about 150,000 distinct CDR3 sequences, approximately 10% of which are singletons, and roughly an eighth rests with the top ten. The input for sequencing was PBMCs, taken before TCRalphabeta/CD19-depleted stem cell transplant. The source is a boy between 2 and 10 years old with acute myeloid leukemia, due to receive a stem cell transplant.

The CDR3 DNA is TGCGCCAGCAGCCCGACCCTCCGGGACAGGGTAGATGAGCAGTTCTTC. It encodes CASSPTLRDRVDEQFF. The chain recombines TRBV4-1 with TRBJ2-1; 9 bases match TRBD1. CDR1 MGHRA and CDR2 YSYEKL come from the germline V gene. CDR3 size: 16 residues. V shed 4 bases, J shed 8 bases, and the junction held 12 bases outside the gene matches.